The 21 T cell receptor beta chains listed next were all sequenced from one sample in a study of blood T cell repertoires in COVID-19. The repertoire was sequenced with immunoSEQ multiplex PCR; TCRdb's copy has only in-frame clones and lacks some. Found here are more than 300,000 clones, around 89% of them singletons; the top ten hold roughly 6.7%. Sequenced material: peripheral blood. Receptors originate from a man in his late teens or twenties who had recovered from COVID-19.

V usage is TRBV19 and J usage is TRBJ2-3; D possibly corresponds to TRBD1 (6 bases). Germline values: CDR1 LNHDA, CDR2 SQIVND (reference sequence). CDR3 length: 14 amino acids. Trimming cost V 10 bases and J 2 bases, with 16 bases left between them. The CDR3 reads CATKDSYYTDTQYF. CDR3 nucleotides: TGTGCCACCAAGGACAGCTATTACACAGATACGCAGTATTTT.

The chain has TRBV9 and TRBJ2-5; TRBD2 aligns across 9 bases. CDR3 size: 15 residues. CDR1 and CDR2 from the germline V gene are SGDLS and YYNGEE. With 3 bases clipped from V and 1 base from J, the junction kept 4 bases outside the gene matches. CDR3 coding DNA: TGTGCCAGCAGCGGATTAGCGGGAGTCCAAGAGACCCAGTACTTC. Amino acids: CASSGLAGVQETQYF. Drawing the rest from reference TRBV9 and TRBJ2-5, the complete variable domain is DSGVTQTPKHLITATGQRVTLRCSPRSGDLSVYWYQQSLDQGLQFLIQYYNGEERAKGNILERFSAQQFPDLHSELNLSSLELGDSALYFCASSGLAGVQETQYFGPGTRLLVL.

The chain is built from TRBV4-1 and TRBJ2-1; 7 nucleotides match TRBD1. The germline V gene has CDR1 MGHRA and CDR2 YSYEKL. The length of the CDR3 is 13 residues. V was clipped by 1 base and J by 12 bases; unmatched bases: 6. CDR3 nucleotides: TGCGCCAGCAGCCAAGCGACAGGGTTTATGCAGTTCTTC. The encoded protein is CASSQATGFMQFF.

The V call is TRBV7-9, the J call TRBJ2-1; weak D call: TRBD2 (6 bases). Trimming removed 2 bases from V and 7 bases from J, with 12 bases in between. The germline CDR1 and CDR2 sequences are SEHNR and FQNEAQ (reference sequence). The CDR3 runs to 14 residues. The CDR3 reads CASSLPPSENEQFF. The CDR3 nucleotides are TGTGCCAGCAGCTTACCCCCTAGCGAGAATGAGCAGTTCTTC.

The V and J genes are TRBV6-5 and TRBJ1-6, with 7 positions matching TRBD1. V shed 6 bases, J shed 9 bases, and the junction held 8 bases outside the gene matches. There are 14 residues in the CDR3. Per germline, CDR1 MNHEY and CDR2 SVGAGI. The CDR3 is CASRAGTVISPLHF. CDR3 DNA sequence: TGTGCCAGCAGGGCCGGGACAGTTATTTCACCCCTCCACTTT.

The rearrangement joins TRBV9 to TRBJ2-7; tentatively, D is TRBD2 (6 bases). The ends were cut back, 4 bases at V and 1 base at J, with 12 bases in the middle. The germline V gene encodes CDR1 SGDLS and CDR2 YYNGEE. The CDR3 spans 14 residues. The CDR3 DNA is TGTGCCAGCAGCCCGGGGGACGGTTCCTACGAGCAGTACTTC. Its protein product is CASSPGDGSYEQYF.

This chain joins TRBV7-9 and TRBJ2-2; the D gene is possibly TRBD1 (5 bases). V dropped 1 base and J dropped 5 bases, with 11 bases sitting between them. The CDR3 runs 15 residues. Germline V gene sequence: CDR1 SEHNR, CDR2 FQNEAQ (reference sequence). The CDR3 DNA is TGTGCCAGCAGCTTAGTTTCAGGGAAAACCGGGGAGCTGTTTTTT. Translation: CASSLVSGKTGELFF.

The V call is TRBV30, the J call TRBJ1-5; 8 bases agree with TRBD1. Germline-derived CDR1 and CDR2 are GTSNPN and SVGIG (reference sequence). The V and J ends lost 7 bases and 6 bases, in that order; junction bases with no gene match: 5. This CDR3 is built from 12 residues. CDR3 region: CALDRVGQPQHF. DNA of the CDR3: TGTGCCTTGGACAGGGTCGGTCAGCCCCAGCATTTT.

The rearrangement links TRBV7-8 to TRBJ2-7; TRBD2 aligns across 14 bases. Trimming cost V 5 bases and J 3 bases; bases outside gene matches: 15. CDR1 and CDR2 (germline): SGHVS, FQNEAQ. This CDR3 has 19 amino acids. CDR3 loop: CASSPSTSGGVPNLYEQYF. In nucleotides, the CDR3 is TGTGCCAGCAGCCCTTCGACTAGCGGGGGGGTCCCTAATCTCTACGAGCAGTACTTC.

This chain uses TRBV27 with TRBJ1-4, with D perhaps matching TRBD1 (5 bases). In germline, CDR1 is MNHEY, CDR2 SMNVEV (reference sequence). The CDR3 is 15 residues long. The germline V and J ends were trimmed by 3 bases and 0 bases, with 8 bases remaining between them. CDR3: CASSFSRATNEKLFF. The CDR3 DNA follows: TGTGCCAGCAGTTTTAGCAGGGCAACTAATGAAAAACTGTTTTTT.

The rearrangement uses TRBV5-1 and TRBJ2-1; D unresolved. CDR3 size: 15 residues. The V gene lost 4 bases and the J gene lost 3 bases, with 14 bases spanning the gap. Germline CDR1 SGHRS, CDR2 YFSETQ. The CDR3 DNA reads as TGCGCCAGCAGCAGCGACGACGGATTCTACAATGAGCAGTTCTTC. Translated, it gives CASSSDDGFYNEQFF. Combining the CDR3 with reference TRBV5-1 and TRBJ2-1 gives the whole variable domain KAGVTQTPRYLIKTRGQQVTLSCSPISGHRSVSWYQQTPGQGLQFLFEYFSETQRNKGNFPGRFSGRQFSNSRSEMNVSTLELGDSALYLCASSSDDGFYNEQFFGPGTRLTVL.

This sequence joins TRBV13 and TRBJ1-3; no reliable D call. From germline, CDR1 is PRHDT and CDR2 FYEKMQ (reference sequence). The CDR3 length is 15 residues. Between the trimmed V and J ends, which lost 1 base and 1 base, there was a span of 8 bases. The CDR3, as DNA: TGTGCCAGCAGCTTAGACCGGAGTTCTGGAAACACCATATATTTT. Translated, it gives CASSLDRSSGNTIYF.

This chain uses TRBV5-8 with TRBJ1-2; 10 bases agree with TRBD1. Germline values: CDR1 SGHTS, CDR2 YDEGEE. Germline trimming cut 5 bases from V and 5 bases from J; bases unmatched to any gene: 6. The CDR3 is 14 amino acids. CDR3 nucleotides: TGTGCCAGCAGTTTGACAGGGGGCGAGTATGGCTACACCTTC. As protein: CASSLTGGEYGYTF.

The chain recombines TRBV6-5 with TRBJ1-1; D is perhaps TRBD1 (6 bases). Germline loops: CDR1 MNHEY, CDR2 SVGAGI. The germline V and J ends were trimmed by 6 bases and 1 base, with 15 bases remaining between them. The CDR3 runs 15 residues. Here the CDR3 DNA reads TGTGCCAGCAGCACCTCGGGACACTCGAACACTGAAGCTTTCTTT. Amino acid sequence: CASSTSGHSNTEAFF.

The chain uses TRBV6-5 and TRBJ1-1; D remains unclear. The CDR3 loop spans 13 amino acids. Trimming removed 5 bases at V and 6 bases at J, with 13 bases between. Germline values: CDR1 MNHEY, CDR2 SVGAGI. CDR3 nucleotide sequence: TGTGCCAGCAGTCTCACTAGGCGCGCTGAAGCTTTCTTT. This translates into CASSLTRRAEAFF.

CDR3 protein: CASSVVGNSYNEQFF. In DNA form, the CDR3 reads TGTGCCAGCAGCGTAGTGGGCAACTCCTACAATGAGCAGTTCTTC. The chain carries TRBV9 and TRBJ2-1; D ambiguous. V was pared by 0 bases and J by 0 bases, with 7 bases between. Per the germline V gene, CDR1 is SGDLS and CDR2 is YYNGEE. The CDR3 loop spans 15 amino acids.

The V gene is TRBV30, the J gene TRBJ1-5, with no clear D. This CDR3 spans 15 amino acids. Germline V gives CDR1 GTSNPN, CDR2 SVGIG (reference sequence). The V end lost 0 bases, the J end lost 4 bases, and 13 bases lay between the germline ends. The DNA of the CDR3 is TGTGCCTGGAGTGTACCCAGAGGTTGGAATCAGCCCCAGCATTTT. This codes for CAWSVPRGWNQPQHF.

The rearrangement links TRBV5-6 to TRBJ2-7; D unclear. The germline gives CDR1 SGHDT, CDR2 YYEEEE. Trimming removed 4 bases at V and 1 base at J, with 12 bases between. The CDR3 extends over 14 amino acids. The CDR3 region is CASSTRQLSYEQYF. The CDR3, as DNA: TGTGCCAGCAGCACCCGACAATTGTCCTACGAGCAGTACTTC.

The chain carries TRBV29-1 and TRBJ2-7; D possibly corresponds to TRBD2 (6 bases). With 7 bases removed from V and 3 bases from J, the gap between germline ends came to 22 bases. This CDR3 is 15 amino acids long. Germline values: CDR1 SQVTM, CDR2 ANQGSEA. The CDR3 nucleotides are TGCAGCGCCACGGCGGGGAGTTTGGGTGACTACGAGCAGTACTTC. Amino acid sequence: CSATAGSLGDYEQYF.

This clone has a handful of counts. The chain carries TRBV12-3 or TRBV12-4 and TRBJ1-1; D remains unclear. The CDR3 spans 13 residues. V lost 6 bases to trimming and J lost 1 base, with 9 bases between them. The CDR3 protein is CASSRTPNTEAFF. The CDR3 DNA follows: TGTGCCAGCAGCCGGACTCCGAACACTGAAGCTTTCTTT.

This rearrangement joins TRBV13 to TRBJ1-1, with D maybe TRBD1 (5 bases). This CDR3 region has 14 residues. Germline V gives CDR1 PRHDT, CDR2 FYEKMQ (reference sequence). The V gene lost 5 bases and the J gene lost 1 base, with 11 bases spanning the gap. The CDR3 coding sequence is TGTGCCAGCAGCCAAAACGACAGGAACACTGAAGCTTTCTTT. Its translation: CASSQNDRNTEAFF. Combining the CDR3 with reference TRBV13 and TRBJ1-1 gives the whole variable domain AAGVIQSPRHLIKEKRETATLKCYPIPRHDTVYWYQQGPGQDPQFLISFYEKMQSDKGSIPDRFSAQQFSDYHSELNMSSLELGDSALYFCASSQNDRNTEAFFGQGTRLTVV.